Below, 6 T cell receptor beta chains from the same sample are listed, as sequenced in a study of cytomegalovirus exposure and HLA in healthy donors. Both 60 Vbeta primers and 13 Jbeta primers went into the PCR. Some clones are missing from TCRdb's copy, which holds only in-frame ones; the method was immunoSEQ multiplex PCR. Here the sample spans some 80,000 clones, 60% to 85% being singletons. Material: PBMCs. The receptors were sampled from a man between 35 and 55 years old in good health and CMV-seronegative.

This chain connects TRBV11-2 to TRBJ2-7; 9 nucleotides match TRBD2. There are 15 residues in the CDR3. Germline CDR1 is SGHAT and CDR2 is FQNNGV. The trim removed 1 base at V and 2 bases at J, leaving 3 bases unmatched. This CDR3 reads CASSLAGLAPYEQYF. In DNA form, the CDR3 reads TGTGCCAGCAGCTTAGCGGGACTAGCCCCCTACGAGCAGTACTTC.

The chain joins TRBV7-2 to TRBJ2-7; 9 nucleotides match TRBD2. Trimming removed 5 bases from V and 4 bases from J; junction bases left unmatched: 9. In germline, CDR1 is SGHTA, CDR2 FQGNSA. The CDR3 covers 15 residues. The CDR3 DNA follows: TGTGCCAGCAGCATAAGTAGCGGGAGAGGATACGAGCAGTACTTC. Its translation: CASSISSGRGYEQYF.

The rearrangement uses TRBV28 and TRBJ2-3; TRBD2 might be the D (7 bases). The germline V gene encodes CDR1 MDHEN and CDR2 SYDVKM. The CDR3 has 15 residues. Trimming took off 2 bases at V and 1 base at J, with 10 bases between the two ends. CDR3 coding DNA: TGTGCCAGCAGTTTAGGGGGGGCTGGCACAGATACGCAGTATTTT. It yields the protein CASSLGGAGTDTQYF.

This clone was seen a few times. The chain is built from TRBV6-5 and TRBJ2-3, with TRBD2 matching over 9 bases. The germline gives CDR1 MNHEY, CDR2 SVGAGI. V shed 6 bases, J shed 6 bases, and the junction held 7 bases outside the gene matches. There are 14 residues in the CDR3. The CDR3 bases are TGTGCCAGCAGCACAGCGGGAGGCGGTGATACGCAGTATTTT. Encoded protein: CASSTAGGGDTQYF.

This chain links TRBV5-1 with TRBJ2-7, with TRBD1 matching 10 bases. Trimming cost V 0 bases and J 5 bases; bases outside gene matches: 8. Germline lookup yields CDR1 SGHRS and CDR2 YFSETQ. CDR3 length: 16 amino acids. CDR3 region: CASSLAGGTGVNEQYF. The DNA for the CDR3 is TGCGCCAGCAGCTTGGCCGGGGGGACAGGGGTAAACGAGCAGTACTTC.

This rearrangement joins TRBV7-8 to TRBJ2-3; D not resolved. CDR3 size: 15 residues. Germline loops: CDR1 SGHVS, CDR2 FQNEAQ. Trimming removed 4 bases at V and 2 bases at J, with 13 bases between. The CDR3 DNA sequence: TGTGCCAGCAGCTCGCGTGGCGGCCACACAGATACGCAGTATTTT. Its translation is CASSSRGGHTDTQYF.